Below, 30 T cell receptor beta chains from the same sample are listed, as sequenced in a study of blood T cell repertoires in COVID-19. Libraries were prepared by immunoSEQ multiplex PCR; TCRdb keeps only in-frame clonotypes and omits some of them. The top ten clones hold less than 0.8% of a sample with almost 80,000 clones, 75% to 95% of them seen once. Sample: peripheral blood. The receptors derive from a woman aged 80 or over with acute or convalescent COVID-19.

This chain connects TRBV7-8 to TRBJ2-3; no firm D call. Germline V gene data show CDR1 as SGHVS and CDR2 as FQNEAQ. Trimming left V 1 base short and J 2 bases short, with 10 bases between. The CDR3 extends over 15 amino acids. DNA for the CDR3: TGTGCCAGCAGCTTAGATACGGGTTTCACAGATACGCAGTATTTT. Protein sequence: CASSLDTGFTDTQYF.

In DNA form, the CDR3 reads TGTGCCAGCAGCCAAGTTGGACAGGCCAGGTTTGCAGATACGCAGTATTTT. Encoded protein: CASSQVGQARFADTQYF. The gene calls are TRBV4-2 and TRBJ2-3; 7 bases agree with TRBD1. The V segment lost 1 base and the J segment 4 bases; nucleotides outside the gene matches: 11. From germline, CDR1 is LGHNA and CDR2 YNFKEQ. CDR3 length equals 17 residues.

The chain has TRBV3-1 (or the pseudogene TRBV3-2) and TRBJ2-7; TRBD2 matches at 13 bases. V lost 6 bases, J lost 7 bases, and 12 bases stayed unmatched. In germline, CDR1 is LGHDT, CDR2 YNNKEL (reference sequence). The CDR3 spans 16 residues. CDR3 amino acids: CASRTGTSGAKEEQYF. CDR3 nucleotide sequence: TGTGCCAGCAGGACCGGGACTAGCGGGGCCAAGGAGGAGCAGTACTTC.

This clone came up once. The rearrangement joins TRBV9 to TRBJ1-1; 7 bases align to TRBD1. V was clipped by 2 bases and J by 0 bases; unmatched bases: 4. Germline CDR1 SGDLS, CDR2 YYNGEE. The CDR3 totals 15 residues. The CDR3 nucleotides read TGTGCCAGCAGCGTCCAGGGACAGATGAACACTGAAGCTTTCTTT. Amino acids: CASSVQGQMNTEAFF. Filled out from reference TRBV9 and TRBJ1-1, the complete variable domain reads DSGVTQTPKHLITATGQRVTLRCSPRSGDLSVYWYQQSLDQGLQFLIQYYNGEERAKGNILERFSAQQFPDLHSELNLSSLELGDSALYFCASSVQGQMNTEAFFGQGTRLTVV.

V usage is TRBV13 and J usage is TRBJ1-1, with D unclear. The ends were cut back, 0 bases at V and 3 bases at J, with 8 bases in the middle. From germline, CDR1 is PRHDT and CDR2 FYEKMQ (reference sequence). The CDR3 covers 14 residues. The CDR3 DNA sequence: TGTGCCAGCAGCTTAGGACTTAGTGACACTGAAGCTTTCTTT. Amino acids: CASSLGLSDTEAFF. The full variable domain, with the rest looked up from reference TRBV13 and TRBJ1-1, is AAGVIQSPRHLIKEKRETATLKCYPIPRHDTVYWYQQGPGQDPQFLISFYEKMQSDKGSIPDRFSAQQFSDYHSELNMSSLELGDSALYFCASSLGLSDTEAFFGQGTRLTVV.

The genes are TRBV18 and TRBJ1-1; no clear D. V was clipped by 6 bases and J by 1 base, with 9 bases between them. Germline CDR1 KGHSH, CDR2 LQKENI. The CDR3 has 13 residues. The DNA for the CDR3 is TGTGCCAGCTCGGTACAAAAGAACACTGAAGCTTTCTTT. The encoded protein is CASSVQKNTEAFF.

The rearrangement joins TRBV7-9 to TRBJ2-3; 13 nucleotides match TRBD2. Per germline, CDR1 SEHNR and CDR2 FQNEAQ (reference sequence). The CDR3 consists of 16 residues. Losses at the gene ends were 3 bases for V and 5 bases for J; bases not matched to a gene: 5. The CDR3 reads CASSFGLAGEGDTQYF. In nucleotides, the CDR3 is TGTGCCAGCAGCTTCGGACTAGCGGGGGAGGGAGATACGCAGTATTTT.

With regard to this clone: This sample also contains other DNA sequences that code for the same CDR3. Here the CDR3 DNA reads TGTGCCAGCAGCGTAAGCGGGAGCTCCTACAATGAGCAGTTCTTC. Amino acids: CASSVSGSSYNEQFF. The chain is built from TRBV9 and TRBJ2-1; 8 bases are a match to TRBD2. CDR3 length: 15 residues. Germline-derived CDR1 and CDR2 are SGDLS and YYNGEE. The J segment lost 0 bases and the V segment lost 1 base, leaving 0 bases of the junction unmatched. Filled out from reference TRBV9 and TRBJ2-1, the complete variable domain reads DSGVTQTPKHLITATGQRVTLRCSPRSGDLSVYWYQQSLDQGLQFLIQYYNGEERAKGNILERFSAQQFPDLHSELNLSSLELGDSALYFCASSVSGSSYNEQFFGPGTRLTVL.

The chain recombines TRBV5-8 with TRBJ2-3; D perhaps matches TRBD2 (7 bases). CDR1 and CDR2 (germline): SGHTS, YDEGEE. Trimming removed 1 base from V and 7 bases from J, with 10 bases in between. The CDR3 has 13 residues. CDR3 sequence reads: CASSLRGGHTQYF. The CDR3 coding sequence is TGTGCCAGCAGCTTGAGGGGGGGTCATACGCAGTATTTT.

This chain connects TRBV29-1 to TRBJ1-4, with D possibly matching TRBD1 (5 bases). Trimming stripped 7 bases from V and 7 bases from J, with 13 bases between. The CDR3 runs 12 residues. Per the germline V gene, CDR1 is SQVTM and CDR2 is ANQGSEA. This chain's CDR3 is CSAGQGTEKLFF. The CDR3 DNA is TGCAGCGCAGGGCAGGGTACTGAAAAACTGTTTTTT.

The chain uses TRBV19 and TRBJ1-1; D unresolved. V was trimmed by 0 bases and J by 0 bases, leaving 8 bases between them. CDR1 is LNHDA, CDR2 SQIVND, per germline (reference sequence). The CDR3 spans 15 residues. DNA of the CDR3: TGTGCCAGTAGTATAGATCCGGGGATGAACACTGAAGCTTTCTTT. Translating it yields CASSIDPGMNTEAFF.

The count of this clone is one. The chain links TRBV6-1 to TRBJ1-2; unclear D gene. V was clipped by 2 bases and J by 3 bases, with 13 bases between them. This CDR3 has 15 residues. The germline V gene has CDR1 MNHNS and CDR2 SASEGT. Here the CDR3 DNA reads TGTGCCAGCAGTGAATGGGGAGGGAATGACTATGGCTACACCTTC. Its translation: CASSEWGGNDYGYTF.

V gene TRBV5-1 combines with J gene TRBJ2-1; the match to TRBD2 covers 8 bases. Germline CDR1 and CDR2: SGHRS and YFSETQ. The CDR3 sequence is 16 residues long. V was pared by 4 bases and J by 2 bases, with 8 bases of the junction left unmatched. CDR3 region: CASSRDAGLAYNEQFF. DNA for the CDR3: TGCGCCAGCAGCAGGGACGCGGGACTAGCCTACAATGAGCAGTTCTTC.

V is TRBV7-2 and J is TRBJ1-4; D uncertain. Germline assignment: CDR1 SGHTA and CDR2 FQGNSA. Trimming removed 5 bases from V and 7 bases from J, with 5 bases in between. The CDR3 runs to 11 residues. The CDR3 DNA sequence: TGTGCCAGCAGCCAGGTTGAAAAACTGTTTTTT. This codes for CASSQVEKLFF.

The CDR3 sequence is CASSPGWGADTQYF. The CDR3 DNA follows: TGTGCCAGCAGCCCGGGCTGGGGGGCAGATACGCAGTATTTT. The genes are TRBV27 and TRBJ2-3; weak D call: TRBD2 (6 bases). CDR1 and CDR2 from the germline V gene are MNHEY and SMNVEV (reference sequence). V lost 6 bases, J lost 4 bases, and 14 bases lay in between. The CDR3 covers 14 residues.

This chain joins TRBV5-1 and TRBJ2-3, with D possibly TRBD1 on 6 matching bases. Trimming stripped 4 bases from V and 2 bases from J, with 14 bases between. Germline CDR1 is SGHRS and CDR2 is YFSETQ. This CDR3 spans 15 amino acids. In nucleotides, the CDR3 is TGCGCCAGCAGCCCCGGACAGTTTTACACAGATACGCAGTATTTT. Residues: CASSPGQFYTDTQYF.

Here the CDR3 DNA reads TGTGCCAGCAGCCAAGTCAGCGCTCGACAGGGAAACTATGGCTACACCTTC. It encodes CASSQVSARQGNYGYTF. The chain has TRBV4-2 and TRBJ1-2; 7 bases agree with TRBD1. This CDR3 spans 17 amino acids. Trimming cost V 1 base and J 2 bases; bases outside gene matches: 10. The germline V gene has CDR1 LGHNA and CDR2 YNFKEQ.

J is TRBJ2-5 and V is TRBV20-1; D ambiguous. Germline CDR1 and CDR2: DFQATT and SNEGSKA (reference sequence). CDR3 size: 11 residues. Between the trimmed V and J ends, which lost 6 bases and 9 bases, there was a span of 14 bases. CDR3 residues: CSASALAPQYF. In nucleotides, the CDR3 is TGCAGTGCCTCCGCCTTAGCTCCCCAGTACTTC.

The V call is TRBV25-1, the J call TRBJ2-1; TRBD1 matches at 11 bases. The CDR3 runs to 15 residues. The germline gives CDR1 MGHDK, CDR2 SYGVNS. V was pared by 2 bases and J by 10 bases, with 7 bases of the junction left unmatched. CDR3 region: CASSEPGTGGMEQFF. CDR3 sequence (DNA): TGTGCCAGCAGTGAACCAGGGACAGGGGGTATGGAGCAGTTCTTC.

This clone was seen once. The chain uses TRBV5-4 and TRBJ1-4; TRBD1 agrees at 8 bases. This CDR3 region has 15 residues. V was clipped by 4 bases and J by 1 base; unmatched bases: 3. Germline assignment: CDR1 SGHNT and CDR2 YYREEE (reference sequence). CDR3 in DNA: TGTGCCAGCAGCCCAACAGGGGGAACTAATGAAAAACTGTTTTTT. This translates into CASSPTGGTNEKLFF.

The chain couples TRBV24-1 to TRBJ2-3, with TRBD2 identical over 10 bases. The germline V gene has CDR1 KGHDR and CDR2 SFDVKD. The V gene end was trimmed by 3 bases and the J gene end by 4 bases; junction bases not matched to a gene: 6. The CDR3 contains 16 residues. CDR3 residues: CATSDIAGGGADTQYF. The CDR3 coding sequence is TGTGCCACCAGTGATATAGCGGGAGGAGGCGCAGATACGCAGTATTTT.

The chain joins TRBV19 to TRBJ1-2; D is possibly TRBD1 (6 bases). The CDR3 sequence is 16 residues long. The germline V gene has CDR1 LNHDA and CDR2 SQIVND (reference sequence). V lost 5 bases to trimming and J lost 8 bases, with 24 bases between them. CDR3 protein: CASSPRNTGPARGYTF. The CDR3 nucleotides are TGTGCCAGTAGTCCTCGGAACACAGGGCCCGCCCGGGGCTACACCTTC.

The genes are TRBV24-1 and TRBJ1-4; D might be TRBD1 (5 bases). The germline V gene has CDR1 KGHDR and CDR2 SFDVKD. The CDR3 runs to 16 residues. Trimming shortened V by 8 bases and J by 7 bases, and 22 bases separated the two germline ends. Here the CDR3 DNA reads TGTGCCACCAACGCTCCGGGGGGAAGGTTTTTTGAAAAACTGTTTTTT. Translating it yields CATNAPGGRFFEKLFF.

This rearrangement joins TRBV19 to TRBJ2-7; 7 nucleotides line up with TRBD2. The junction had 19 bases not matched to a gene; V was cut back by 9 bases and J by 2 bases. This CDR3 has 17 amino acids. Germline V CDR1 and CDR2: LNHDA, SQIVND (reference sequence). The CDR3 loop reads CASCSNLGGSSPYEQYF. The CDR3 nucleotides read TGTGCCAGCTGTTCCAATCTGGGGGGGTCATCTCCCTACGAGCAGTACTTC. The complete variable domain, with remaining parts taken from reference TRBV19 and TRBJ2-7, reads DGGITQSPKYLFRKEGQNVTLSCEQNLNHDAMYWYRQDPGQGLRLIYYSQIVNDFQKGDIAEGYSVSREKKESFPLTVTSAQKNPTAFYLCASCSNLGGSSPYEQYFGPGTRLTVT.

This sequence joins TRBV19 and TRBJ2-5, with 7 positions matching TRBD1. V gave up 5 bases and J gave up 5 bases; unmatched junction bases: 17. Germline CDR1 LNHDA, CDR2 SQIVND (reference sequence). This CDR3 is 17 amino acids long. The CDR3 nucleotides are TGTGCCAGTAGTCCCCACAAAGCCAGTAGGGGGCTGGAGACCCAGTACTTC. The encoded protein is CASSPHKASRGLETQYF.

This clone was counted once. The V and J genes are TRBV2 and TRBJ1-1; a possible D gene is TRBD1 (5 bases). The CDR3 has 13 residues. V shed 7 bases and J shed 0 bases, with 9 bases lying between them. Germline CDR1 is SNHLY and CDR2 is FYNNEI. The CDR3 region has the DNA TGTGCCAGCACAAGACAGATGAACACTGAAGCTTTCTTT. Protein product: CASTRQMNTEAFF.

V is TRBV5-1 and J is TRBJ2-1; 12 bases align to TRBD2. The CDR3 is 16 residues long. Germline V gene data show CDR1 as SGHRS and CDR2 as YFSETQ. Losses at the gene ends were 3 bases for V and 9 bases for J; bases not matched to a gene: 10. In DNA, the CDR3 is TGCGCCAGCAGCTCTAATCCTAGCGGGGGGGCTACTGAGCAGTTCTTC. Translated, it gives CASSSNPSGGATEQFF.

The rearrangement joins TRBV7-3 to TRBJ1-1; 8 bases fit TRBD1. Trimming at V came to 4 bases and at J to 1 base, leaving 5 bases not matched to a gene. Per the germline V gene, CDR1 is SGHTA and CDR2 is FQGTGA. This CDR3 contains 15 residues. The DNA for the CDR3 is TGTGCCAGCAGCTGGGGAACAGGGGGGAACACTGAAGCTTTCTTT. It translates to CASSWGTGGNTEAFF.

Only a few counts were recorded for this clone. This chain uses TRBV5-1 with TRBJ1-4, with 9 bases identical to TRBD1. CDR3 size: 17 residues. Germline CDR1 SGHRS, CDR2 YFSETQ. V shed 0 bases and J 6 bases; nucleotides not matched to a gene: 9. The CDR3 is CASSLAPDRGAHEKLFF. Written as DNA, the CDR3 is TGCGCCAGCAGCTTGGCCCCCGACAGGGGGGCCCATGAAAAACTGTTTTTT.

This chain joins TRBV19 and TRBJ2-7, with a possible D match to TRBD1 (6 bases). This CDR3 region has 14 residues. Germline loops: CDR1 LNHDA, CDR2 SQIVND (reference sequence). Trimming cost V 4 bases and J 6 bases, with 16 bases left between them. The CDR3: CASSKGGSFGEQYF. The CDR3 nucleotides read TGTGCCAGTAGTAAAGGGGGTTCGTTCGGCGAGCAGTACTTC.